The 3 T cell receptor beta chains below come from one sample, sequenced in a study of T cells in Graves' hyperthyroidism and ophthalmopathy (dated by TCRdb to about 2019). To prepare the library, multiplex PCR was applied. TCRdb records Illumina HiSeq 2000 as the sequencer. Amplification of TCR beta CDR3 regions was carried out from RNA transcripts. The TCR CDR3 was subjected to a first round of RT-PCR using the HTBI primer set and the Qiagen OneStep RT-PCR kit. Through fastp at Q25 and MiXCR, TCRdb rebuilt clones from the public reads, retaining in-frame beta chains. Rows merge per CDR3 protein into single entries with the most common DNA and genes. For this sample there are 620,000 or so distinct CDR3 sequences; roughly 15% appear just once. The ten largest clones represent 12% of the sample. Sequences were obtained from blood. The receptors derive from a woman aged 45-59 years with Graves' ophthalmopathy.

The table lists this clonotype with many counts. The CDR3 nucleotides read TGTGCCATCAGTGAAAAGAGCAGCTACAATGAGCAGTTCTTC. This sequence encodes CAISEKSSYNEQFF. The V and J genes are TRBV10-3 and TRBJ2-1; D is ambiguous. The CDR3 runs to 14 residues. Germline CDR1 reads ENHRY; CDR2 reads SYGVKD. V shed 3 bases and J shed 3 bases, with 9 bases lying between them.

J is TRBJ2-4 and V is TRBV6-2 or TRBV6-3; no reliable D call. The V and J ends lost 4 bases and 7 bases respectively, with 17 bases between them. Germline CDR1 and CDR2: MNHEY and SVGEGT. The CDR3 runs 15 residues. The chain's CDR3 is CASSLSPLPNNIQYF. In DNA form, the CDR3 reads TGTGCCAGCAGTTTGTCCCCTTTGCCAAATAACATTCAGTACTTC.

In this sample, this clonotype turned up a few times. This may arise from a read error, as a much more abundant clone is one base away. The chain combines TRBV7-2 with TRBJ2-7, with 9 bases fitting TRBD1. CDR1 and CDR2 (germline): SGHTA, FQGNSA. CDR3 size: 15 residues. The CDR3 bases are TGTGCCAGCAGCTTAGACAGGGGGCTTTTTTACGGGCAGTACTTC. Translation: CASSLDRGLFYGQYF.